This T cell receptor (beta chain) appears in the sequencing data of a study of follicular helper T cells after annual influenza vaccination. Whole-study results and caveats: Recurrent ICOS+CD38+ cTfh clonotypes included tetramer and AIM influenza-specific ones.

Points on this clone: Its antigen remains unidentified.

The sample's time point: 2015-2016 season, 7 days after influenza vaccination. Adults received seasonal inactivated influenza vaccine, with sorted blood CD4 subsets sequenced before and after. Cells are cTfh (non-naive CD4+CXCR5+PD-1+), split by ICOS and CD38 into double-positive or double-negative. The CDR3 is 14 amino acids. With 4 bases clipped from V and 4 bases from J, the junction kept 7 bases outside the gene matches. Per germline, CDR1 SQVTM and CDR2 ANQGSEA. The protocol was immunoSEQ multiplex PCR, while the TCRdb copy is restricted to in-frame clones and leaves out a portion. The profile shows around 8,700 clones, about 81% of them singletons.

The specimen comprised CXCR5+ CD38- circulating T follicular helper cells from blood, sampled 7 days after influenza vaccination. Subset specified: circulating Tfh, non-naive CD4+CXCR5+PD-1+ (ICOS+CD38+ or ICOS-CD38-). The rearrangement joins TRBV29-1 to TRBJ2-4; 7 bases agree with TRBD1. The TCR was taken from an adult who received the influenza vaccine. CDR3 coding DNA: TGCAGCGTTGGGGACAGCCACAAGAAAAACATTCAGTACTTC. Protein: CSVGDSHKKNIQYF.